The 28 T cell receptor beta chains in this list originate from one sample, sequenced in a study of blood T cell repertoires in COVID-19. Using immunoSEQ multiplex PCR, the repertoire was profiled, and TCRdb retains in-frame clones only, with some absent. The repertoire holds fewer than 450,000 clones, with roughly 88% as singletons. The specimen sequenced was PBMCs or T cells enriched from blood (not recorded which). These TCRs come from a man aged 18 to 35 who had recovered from COVID-19.

The chain links TRBV6-6 to TRBJ1-5; D unclear. Trimming took off 5 bases at V and 0 bases at J, with 14 bases between the two ends. Germline CDR1 MNHNY, CDR2 SVGAGI (reference sequence). The length of the CDR3 is 16 residues. The CDR3 here is CASSLDGEYSNQPQHF. As DNA, the CDR3 is TGTGCCAGCAGTCTTGACGGGGAGTATAGCAATCAGCCCCAGCATTTT.

The J gene is TRBJ1-5, the V gene TRBV19, with 8 bases aligning to TRBD1. The CDR3 consists of 15 residues. The germline V gene has CDR1 LNHDA and CDR2 SQIVND (reference sequence). With 5 bases clipped from V and 4 bases from J, the junction kept 7 bases outside the gene matches. In DNA, the CDR3 is TGTGCCAGTAGTCTCCGACAGGGGACTAATCAGCCCCAGCATTTT. Amino acid sequence: CASSLRQGTNQPQHF.

J is TRBJ1-1 and V is TRBV10-2; perhaps TRBD1 as D (6 bases). Trimming pared 6 bases from V and 2 bases from J, leaving 13 bases between. CDR3 length equals 14 residues. CDR1 and CDR2 from the germline V gene are WSHSY and SAAADI. CDR3: CASRKGQDNTEAFF. The CDR3 DNA follows: TGCGCCAGCAGGAAGGGACAAGATAACACTGAAGCTTTCTTT.

The gene calls are TRBV19 and TRBJ2-7; 9 nucleotides match TRBD2. The junction had 5 bases not matched to a gene; V was cut back by 1 base and J by 4 bases. This CDR3 region has 15 residues. Germline-derived CDR1 and CDR2 are LNHDA and SQIVND (reference sequence). CDR3 DNA: TGTGCCAGTAGTATAGGACTAGCGGATACTTACGAGCAGTACTTC. Encoded protein: CASSIGLADTYEQYF. The full variable domain, completed using reference TRBV19 and TRBJ2-7, is DGGITQSPKYLFRKEGQNVTLSCEQNLNHDAMYWYRQDPGQGLRLIYYSQIVNDFQKGDIAEGYSVSREKKESFPLTVTSAQKNPTAFYLCASSIGLADTYEQYFGPGTRLTVT.

This clone appeared once. The gene calls are TRBV4-1 and TRBJ1-6; tentative D call: TRBD1 (6 bases). Per germline, CDR1 MGHRA and CDR2 YSYEKL. V lost 1 base and J 10 bases, leaving 20 bases between the germline ends. The CDR3 loop spans 17 amino acids. CDR3 protein: CASSQVVAGDIFSPLHF. The CDR3 nucleotides read TGCGCCAGCAGCCAAGTAGTGGCAGGGGACATTTTCTCACCCCTCCACTTT.

The chain combines TRBV5-4 with TRBJ2-3; the match to TRBD2 covers 8 bases. Germline-derived CDR1 and CDR2 are SGHNT and YYREEE (reference sequence). The trim removed 5 bases at V and 3 bases at J, leaving 5 bases unmatched. The length of the CDR3 is 14 residues. The CDR3 DNA reads TGTGCCAGCAGTACAAAGCGGGAGACAGATACGCAGTATTTT. Protein product: CASSTKRETDTQYF.

The chain uses TRBV7-8 and TRBJ1-5; TRBD1 matches at 7 bases. Germline CDR1 is SGHVS and CDR2 is FQNEAQ. With 3 bases clipped from V and 4 bases from J, the junction kept 0 bases outside the gene matches. The CDR3 is 13 amino acids. In nucleotides, the CDR3 is TGTGCCAGCAGCTTGGACAGGAATCAGCCCCAGCATTTT. Translation: CASSLDRNQPQHF.

V usage is TRBV19 and J usage is TRBJ1-6, with 11 nucleotides matching TRBD1. The CDR3 covers 15 residues. Germline trimming cut 10 bases from V and 7 bases from J; bases unmatched to any gene: 9. Germline V gene lookup returns CDR1 LNHDA and CDR2 SQIVND (reference sequence). CDR3 DNA sequence: TGTGCCACCGCAACAGGGACAGGGGGAAATTCACCCCTCCACTTT. This encodes CATATGTGGNSPLHF.

V and J are TRBV18 and TRBJ2-3; D not resolved. The germline gives CDR1 KGHSH, CDR2 LQKENI. The germline V and J ends were trimmed by 1 base and 3 bases, with 14 bases remaining between them. The CDR3 spans 16 residues. DNA of the CDR3: TGTGCCAGCTCACCACAACAGTCTATTAGTACAGATACGCAGTATTTT. Residues: CASSPQQSISTDTQYF.

This clone showed up just once. CDR3 DNA: TGTGCCAGCTCACCCACACCGGGACTAGCCACAGATACGCAGTATTTT. Encoded protein: CASSPTPGLATDTQYF. The V gene is TRBV18, the J gene TRBJ2-3; 9 nucleotides line up with TRBD2. J lost 2 bases, V lost 3 bases, and 6 bases had no gene match. There are 16 residues in the CDR3. The germline gives CDR1 KGHSH, CDR2 LQKENI.

The chain joins TRBV9 to TRBJ1-3, with no clear D. The CDR3 runs 17 residues. In germline, CDR1 is SGDLS, CDR2 YYNGEE. V was cut by 4 bases and J by 0 bases, with 17 bases left in between. The CDR3 nucleotides are TGTGCCAGCAGCCCAAAGACAAGACATTACTCTGGAAACACCATATATTTT. It translates to CASSPKTRHYSGNTIYF.

The chain joins TRBV29-1 to TRBJ2-1; TRBD1 agrees at 7 bases. Germline CDR1 is SQVTM and CDR2 is ANQGSEA. V lost 6 bases and J lost 1; bases outside the gene matches: 6. CDR3 size: 14 residues. The CDR3 loop is CSVFDRASYNEQFF. In DNA form, the CDR3 reads TGCAGCGTCTTTGACAGGGCATCCTACAATGAGCAGTTCTTC.

V gene TRBV13 combines with J gene TRBJ1-1; D is undetermined. CDR1 PRHDT and CDR2 FYEKMQ come from the germline V gene (reference sequence). The CDR3 is made up of 14 amino acids. The V end lost 0 bases, the J end lost 0 bases, and 5 bases lay between the germline ends. CDR3 in DNA: TGTGCCAGCAGCTTAGGAACGGTGAACACTGAAGCTTTCTTT. As protein: CASSLGTVNTEAFF.

V gene TRBV19 combines with J gene TRBJ2-7, with D possibly TRBD2 on 6 matching bases. Germline CDR1 LNHDA, CDR2 SQIVND (reference sequence). This CDR3 is built from 13 residues. V lost 7 bases, J lost 2 bases, and 12 bases lay in between. CDR3: CASKERVTYEQYF. The DNA of the CDR3 is TGTGCCAGTAAAGAGCGGGTTACCTACGAGCAGTACTTC.

The chain uses TRBV14 and TRBJ1-6; TRBD1 matches at 10 bases. This CDR3 spans 15 amino acids. Germline lookup yields CDR1 SGHDN and CDR2 FVKESK. V was pared by 4 bases and J by 9 bases, with 6 bases of the junction left unmatched. The CDR3 DNA reads TGTGCCAGCAGCCCCATGGGGACAGGGGTTTCACCCCTCCACTTT. Its translation is CASSPMGTGVSPLHF.

The V call is TRBV27, the J call TRBJ1-1; D is undetermined. CDR1 is MNHEY, CDR2 SMNVEV, per germline (reference sequence). The CDR3 has 13 amino acids. Between the trimmed V and J ends, which lost 5 bases and 1 base, there was a span of 8 bases. The CDR3 is CASSARGNTEAFF. DNA of the CDR3: TGTGCCAGCAGTGCACGGGGGAACACTGAAGCTTTCTTT.

This clone was observed once. V and J are TRBV6-5 and TRBJ1-6, with a tentative D call TRBD1 (6 bases). The CDR3 consists of 14 residues. V lost 7 bases and J 6 bases, leaving 13 bases between the germline ends. Germline CDR1 and CDR2: MNHEY and SVGAGI. CDR3 sequence reads: CASNTGTINSPLHF. DNA of the CDR3: TGTGCCAGCAACACCGGGACAATTAATTCACCCCTCCACTTT.

The chain carries TRBV12-3 or TRBV12-4 and TRBJ1-4; TRBD1 is a possible D gene (5 bases). This CDR3 contains 13 residues. V dropped 5 bases and J dropped 8 bases, with 12 bases sitting between them. In DNA, the CDR3 is TGTGCCAGCAGTGTCGGGGGGGGAGAAAAACTGTTTTTT. Translating gives CASSVGGGEKLFF.

The chain uses TRBV27 and TRBJ1-6, with D hard to call. This CDR3 is built from 12 residues. Between the trimmed V and J ends, which lost 8 bases and 8 bases, there was a span of 10 bases. The germline CDR1 and CDR2 sequences are MNHEY and SMNVEV (reference sequence). CDR3 coding DNA: TGTGCCAGCCGGGTCAGTGATTCACCCCTCCACTTT. Protein product: CASRVSDSPLHF.

The chain combines TRBV7-3 with TRBJ1-2; TRBD1 agrees at 7 bases. The CDR3 spans 13 residues. Germline CDR1 and CDR2: SGHTA and FQGTGA. V was pared by 2 bases and J by 8 bases, with 5 bases of the junction left unmatched. CDR3 amino acids: CASSLDREGGYTF. In nucleotides, the CDR3 is TGTGCCAGCAGCTTAGACAGGGAAGGAGGCTACACCTTC.

Points on this clone: Other DNA variants within this sample encode the same CDR3. V usage is TRBV19 and J usage is TRBJ1-1; D not certain. V was trimmed by 6 bases and J by 4 bases, leaving 6 bases between them. Looked up from germline, CDR1 is LNHDA and CDR2 is SQIVND (reference sequence). The CDR3 has 11 amino acids. CDR3 nucleotides: TGTGCCAGTAGGAGGGTCACTGAAGCTTTCTTT. Protein sequence: CASRRVTEAFF.

V is TRBV7-9 and J is TRBJ2-7; the D gene is possibly TRBD2 (6 bases). Trimming removed 6 bases from V and 4 bases from J, with 13 bases in between. This CDR3 has 13 residues. Germline CDR1 reads SEHNR; CDR2 reads FQNEAQ (reference sequence). This CDR3 is CASRTGGSYEQYF. CDR3 DNA: TGTGCCAGCAGGACTGGAGGGAGTTACGAGCAGTACTTC.

This clone was seen just once. J is TRBJ1-5 and V is TRBV4-1; 10 bases map to TRBD1. V was clipped by 0 bases and J by 2 bases; unmatched bases: 1. In germline, CDR1 is MGHRA, CDR2 YSYEKL. The CDR3 contains 16 residues. CDR3 coding DNA: TGCGCCAGCAGCCAAGAAGGGACAGGGGGCAATCAGCCCCAGCATTTT. As protein: CASSQEGTGGNQPQHF.

The rearrangement joins TRBV29-1 to TRBJ1-3, with no clear D. The germline gives CDR1 SQVTM, CDR2 ANQGSEA. Trimming took 1 base from V and 0 from J, leaving 4 bases between them. The CDR3 extends over 13 amino acids. This CDR3 is CSVEANSGNTIYF. The CDR3 region has the DNA TGCAGCGTTGAAGCTAACTCTGGAAACACCATATATTTT.

The chain employs TRBV5-6 and TRBJ1-2, with 7 bases matching TRBD1. The germline V gene has CDR1 SGHDT and CDR2 YYEEEE. This CDR3 has 15 amino acids. Trimming took 0 bases from V and 1 from J; bases not matched to a gene: 3. CDR3 loop: CASSLGQGLNYGYTF. The CDR3 region has the DNA TGTGCCAGCAGCTTGGGACAGGGCCTTAACTATGGCTACACCTTC.

The V gene is TRBV19, the J gene TRBJ1-3, with D tentatively TRBD1 (6 bases). V was clipped by 6 bases and J by 2 bases, with 20 bases between them. Germline V gene data show CDR1 as LNHDA and CDR2 as SQIVND (reference sequence). This CDR3 contains 17 residues. The CDR3 DNA reads TGTGCCAGTAGGACAGCACAACAGGGTTTGGCTGGAAACACCATATATTTT. Translating it yields CASRTAQQGLAGNTIYF.

The chain employs TRBV7-7 and TRBJ2-1, with TRBD2 matching over 13 bases. CDR1 is SSHAT, CDR2 FNYEAQ, per germline (reference sequence). V shed 1 base and J 9 bases; nucleotides not matched to a gene: 0. CDR3 size: 14 residues. In DNA, the CDR3 is TGTGCCAGCAGCTTAGGGACTAGCGGGGGTGAGCAGTTCTTC. It is translated as CASSLGTSGGEQFF.

This chain joins TRBV18 and TRBJ1-1, with TRBD1 matching 8 bases. The CDR3 consists of 16 residues. In germline, CDR1 is KGHSH, CDR2 LQKENI. V lost 6 bases to trimming and J lost 3 bases; unmatched junction nucleotides: 12. CDR3 sequence: CASSLKYRGSDTEAFF. CDR3 nucleotide sequence: TGTGCCAGCTCTCTCAAATACAGGGGGTCGGACACTGAAGCTTTCTTT.